The 5 T cell receptor beta chains reported below all come from one sample, sequenced in a study of shared clonotypes between healthy human individuals. The table came from immunoSEQ multiplex PCR; TCRdb's copy has only in-frame clones and leaves some out. The sample comprises fewer than 2.5 million clones, over 85% of which are singletons, and 0.36% rests with the top ten. Sequences were obtained from naive CD4+ T cells from PBMCs. Subset indicated: CD45RA+ positively selected. Receptors were obtained from a man younger than 30 in good health. Some clones in this sample may be carry-over from other donors' samples.

V gene TRBV15 combines with J gene TRBJ1-1, with D unresolved. This CDR3 spans 14 amino acids. Trimming cost V 5 bases and J 2 bases, with 12 bases left between them. Germline V gives CDR1 LNHNV, CDR2 YYDKDF (reference sequence). CDR3 DNA sequence: TGTGCCACCAGCCCCCGACTTGTAAACACTGAAGCTTTCTTT. Protein sequence: CATSPRLVNTEAFF.

The chain has TRBV6-6 and TRBJ2-1; D may be TRBD1 or TRBD2 (5 bases each). The V and J ends lost 6 bases and 8 bases respectively, with 11 bases between them. The CDR3 spans 12 residues. Germline V lookup: CDR1 MNHNY, CDR2 SVGAGI (reference sequence). CDR3 nucleotide sequence: TGTGCCAGCAGCCCCGGGGCTCATGAGCAGTTCTTC. Translation gives CASSPGAHEQFF.

The V and J genes are TRBV10-3 and TRBJ1-4; D ambiguous. Germline V gene lookup returns CDR1 ENHRY and CDR2 SYGVKD. CDR3 length: 12 residues. Trimming removed 4 bases at V and 0 bases at J, with 0 bases between. CDR3 amino acids: CAISATNEKLFF. CDR3 sequence (DNA): TGTGCCATCAGTGCAACTAATGAAAAACTGTTTTTT.

The chain joins TRBV5-8 to TRBJ2-5, with 8 bases aligning to TRBD2. With 4 bases clipped from V and 5 bases from J, the junction kept 1 base outside the gene matches. CDR1 and CDR2 (germline): SGHTS, YDEGEE. The CDR3 consists of 12 residues. CDR3 sequence: CASSRGGETQYF. DNA for the CDR3: TGTGCCAGCAGCCGGGGGGGTGAGACCCAGTACTTC.

V and J are TRBV11-2 and TRBJ2-7, with D unresolved. The V end was cut by 4 bases, the J end by 2 bases, with 9 bases between. The CDR3 totals 13 residues. In germline, CDR1 is SGHAT, CDR2 FQNNGV. The CDR3 nucleotides read TGTGCCAGCAGCTCGGACGCCCCCTACGAGCAGTACTTC. As protein: CASSSDAPYEQYF.